Detailed here is one TCR beta chain. Its antigen is unknown. No base quality information exists; no much larger clone differs at one position. These data come from a study of CD8 T cells in ankylosing spondylitis (dated by TCRdb to the late 2010s). About the investigation overall: The study set out to find disease-linked TCR variants by profiling T cell receptor beta repertoires in ankylosing spondylitis patients and healthy donors. Peripheral blood was sampled, and synovial fluid was additionally collected from ankylosing spondylitis patients. The full study cohort was made up of 25 ankylosing spondylitis patients and around 100 healthy donors.

TCRdb shows the sequencer as Illumina HiSeq 2500. Quantitative 5'-RACE with molecular barcodes was used to prepare TCR beta libraries. Turning to the authors' computational methods: A new computational method, built on a probabilistic model of VDJ rearrangement, was used to identify disease-linked TCR variants. TCRdb reran the public reads through fastp at Q25 and MiXCR, keeping productive beta chains. Every distinct CDR3 protein forms one entry, paired with its most common genes and DNA. The V and J calls were determined by TCRdb, not by the authors. The sample contains 450,000 to 550,000 distinct CDR3 sequences, approximately 5.3% of them found a single time. Of the sample, roughly 3.2% falls within the top ten clones. Study-level results and caveats: Some of the motif variants had been reported before in the synovial fluid and blood of reactive arthritis patients, a finding that suggests common disease-initiation mechanisms. The disease-linked clones showed a CD8+ phenotype and occurred at relatively low frequencies in peripheral blood. Significant enrichment of the disease-linked clones was reported in matched synovial fluid samples from ankylosing spondylitis patients. Blood from ankylosing spondylitis patients appeared to be characterized by a TCR beta motif composed of about eight highly homologous amino acid variants.

The TCR was taken from a male donor with ankylosing spondylitis. Sequenced input: blood, either unsorted or a sorted T cell fraction (not recorded which).

Here the CDR3 is given as CASSWGDRKSDEQYF. The DNA sequence is as follows: TGCGCCAGCAGCTGGGGGGACAGGAAGAGCGACGAGCAGTACTTC. The sequence joins TRBV5-1 to TRBJ2-7; 8 of the junction bases match TRBD1. V has 3 bases trimmed and J has 5 bases trimmed; junction bases matching no gene number 10. Reading from cysteine to phenylalanine, the CDR3 counts 15 amino acids. Of the read, only the CDR3 DNA is kept; its 45 bases are in frame from base 1. The germline V gene yields SGHRS for CDR1 and YFSETQ for CDR2.